This TCR beta chain was profiled in a study of T-cell reconstitution after alpha-beta-depleted transplantation in children. TCRbeta library preparation incorporated unique molecular identifiers. TCRdb processed the PCR reads anew with MiXCR; each CDR3 protein has one entry. The profile shows some 120,000 distinct CDR3 sequences, 23% of them singletons. The CDR3 length is 15 residues. Germline V lookup: CDR1 LGHNA, CDR2 YSLEER. The J segment lost 6 bases and the V segment lost 3 bases, leaving 8 bases of the junction unmatched. This clonotype was seen at least ten times. V gene TRBV4-3 combines with J gene TRBJ1-2, with TRBD1 matching 9 bases. This specimen was PBMCs, mostly from graft donor cells, taken 180 days after TCRalphabeta/CD19-depleted stem cell transplant. The receptor comes from a male patient under 10 years old who had a stem cell transplant for chronic granulomatous disease, so the T cells may come from the graft donor. CDR3 coding DNA: TGCGCCAGCAGCCATGCCGGGACAGGGAACGATGGCTACACCTTC. It translates to CASSHAGTGNDGYTF.